This T cell receptor (beta chain) was captured in a study of OX40 agonist ivuxolimab in advanced cancers. Study-wide context: Patient treatment consisted of intravenous ivuxolimab administration every 2 weeks at 0.01 to 10 mg/kg. Participants, 70% to 90% male, averaged about 56 years of age, ranging from roughly 20 to 79. Recorded diagnoses for dose-escalation patients were hepatocellular carcinoma, melanoma, renal cell or head and neck cancer.

The V gene lost 5 bases and the J gene lost 7 bases, with 18 bases spanning the gap. CDR1 is SGHRS, CDR2 YFSETQ, per germline. This CDR3 spans 15 amino acids. Assay used: immunoSEQ multiplex PCR; TCRdb lists only in-frame clones, some missing. The table has roughly 57,000 clones, around 87% seen once. This clone appeared a few times. The chain has TRBV5-1 and TRBJ1-4, with D perhaps TRBD1 (6 bases). The clonotype was recovered from an adult with an advanced solid tumor such as melanoma, head and neck, liver or kidney cancer. This specimen consisted of CD4+ or CD8+ T cells sorted from blood, obtained in a trial of the OX40 agonist ivuxolimab. The CDR3 region has the DNA TGCGCCAGCAGAAGGACAGAACAGACGAGTGAAAAACTGTTTTTT. This sequence encodes CASRRTEQTSEKLFF.